Listed here is a single TCR beta chain. Its specificity is unknown. This sample is drawn from a study of cytomegalovirus exposure and HLA in healthy donors. Study results and limitations: It has been reported that TCR beta sequences accurately predicted the HLA-A and HLA-B alleles of most subjects. One later analysis reportedly identified an Asian-associated ancestry cluster that showed fewer N-insertions than the roughly 700-donor mean.

It was with 60 Vbeta and 13 Jbeta primers that the PCR ran. Libraries were prepared by immunoSEQ multiplex PCR; TCRdb keeps only in-frame clonotypes and omits some of them. This sample has some 140,000 clones, with 75% to 80% found just once. Germline V gene data show CDR1 as LNHDA and CDR2 as SQIVND (reference sequence). CDR3 length: 15 residues. J lost 0 bases, V lost 5 bases, and 3 bases had no gene match. This chain links TRBV19 with TRBJ1-5; 8 nucleotides match TRBD1. The receptor was isolated from a man in his thirties or forties in good health and CMV-seronegative. The specimen was PBMCs. In DNA form, the CDR3 reads TGTGCCAGTAGTGCAGGGGGCCGTAGCAATCAGCCCCAGCATTTT. Translation gives CASSAGGRSNQPQHF.